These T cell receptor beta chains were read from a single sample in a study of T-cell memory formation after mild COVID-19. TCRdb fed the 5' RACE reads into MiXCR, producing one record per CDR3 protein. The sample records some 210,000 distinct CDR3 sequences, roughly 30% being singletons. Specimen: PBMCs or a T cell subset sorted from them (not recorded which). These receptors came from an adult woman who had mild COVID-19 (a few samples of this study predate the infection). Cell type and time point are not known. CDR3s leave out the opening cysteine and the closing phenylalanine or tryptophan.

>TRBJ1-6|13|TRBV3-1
ASRAPGQANSPLH
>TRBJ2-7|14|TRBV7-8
ASSLVGTGVSYEQY
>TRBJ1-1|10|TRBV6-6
ASNRQNTEAF
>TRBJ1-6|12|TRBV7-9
ASSLGQQNSPLH
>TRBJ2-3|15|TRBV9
ASSVDGGTGRGDTQY
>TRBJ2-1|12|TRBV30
ASEAPSSYNEQF
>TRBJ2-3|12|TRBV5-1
ATTRDRVTDTQY
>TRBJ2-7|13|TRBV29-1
SASGGTGSSYEQY
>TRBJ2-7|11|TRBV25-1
ASSPLPAYEQY
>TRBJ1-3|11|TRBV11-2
ASSFLYGDTIY
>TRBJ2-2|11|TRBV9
ASRGFYTGELF
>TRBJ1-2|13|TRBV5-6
ASSLAAESHYGYT
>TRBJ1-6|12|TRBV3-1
ASSQDTGAGALH
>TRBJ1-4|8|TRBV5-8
AGGAGKLF